The rows below give T cell receptor beta chains drawn from one sample of a study of blood T cells in healthy people across ages. TCRdb re-called the 5' RACE reads through MiXCR, storing one row per CDR3 protein. The data contain approximately 360,000 distinct CDR3 sequences, about 55% of them seen just once; the ten biggest clones take up around 49%. Source material: blood. The receptor source for this set is a man aged 60-69 years in good health. Each CDR3 is given with its conserved first and last residue. A D gene is named only where the DNA matches it firmly. Clone size is not always given. Where it is, it says once, few, many or a class for expanded clones.

TRBD2,TRBJ2-5,NA,TRBV6-1,CASRSSGVILETQYF,TGTGCCAGCAGATCTAGCGGGGTGATCCTAGAGACCCAGTACTTC
NA,TRBJ2-7,few,TRBV20-1,CSASPYSGRGEQYF,TGCAGTGCTAGTCCCTACTCGGGCCGGGGCGAGCAGTACTTC
TRBD1,TRBJ1-1,NA,TRBV6-6,CGVHRGTEAFF,TGTGGGGTACACAGGGGCACTGAAGCTTTCTTT
TRBD1,TRBJ2-3,many,TRBV6-4,CASSLHRTGGISTDTQYF,TGTGCCAGCAGTCTCCATCGGACAGGGGGCATTAGCACAGATACGCAGTATTTT
NA,TRBJ2-7,NA,TRBV6-6,CASSSDGLYEQYF,TGTGCCAGCAGTTCGGACGGGCTCTACGAGCAGTACTTC
TRBD1,TRBJ2-3,NA,TRBV25-1,CASSEYGGRGQTKRADTQYF,TGTGCCAGCAGTGAATATGGTGGCAGGGGGCAGACTAAACGAGCAGATACGCAGTATTTT
NA,TRBJ2-1,NA,TRBV5-1,CASSSGESSYNEQFF,TGCGCCAGCAGCTCGGGAGAAAGCTCCTACAATGAGCAGTTCTTC
NA,TRBJ1-2,NA,TRBV5-4,CASSLSWESYGYTF,TGTGCCAGCAGCTTGTCATGGGAAAGCTATGGCTACACCTTC
NA,TRBJ2-5,NA,TRBV30,CAWSVLPADNEQYF,TGTGCCTGGAGTGTACTCCCGGCAGACAATGAGCAGTACTTC
NA,TRBJ2-3,NA,TRBV20-1,CSANLAHGAQYF,TGCAGTGCTAATCTAGCCCACGGGGCGCAGTATTTT
TRBD2,TRBJ2-1,NA,TRBV11-1,CASTGRGAGNEQFF,TGTGCCAGCACGGGGCGGGGGGCAGGGAATGAGCAGTTCTTC
NA,TRBJ2-7,NA,TRBV12-3/TRBV12-4,CASSPTDALYEQYF,TGTGCCAGCAGTCCCACAGATGCTCTCTACGAGCAGTACTTC
NA,TRBJ2-7,NA,TRBV28,CASKGVIYEQYF,TGTGCCAGCAAGGGGGTTATCTACGAGCAATACTTC
NA,TRBJ1-1,few,TRBV4-1,CASSHGGAEAFF,TGCGCCAGCAGCCATGGGGGTGCTGAAGCTTTCTTT
NA,TRBJ2-1,few,TRBV6-5,CASSDRRGNWNEQFF,TGTGCCAGCAGTGACCGACGAGGAAACTGGAATGAGCAGTTCTTC
TRBD1,TRBJ1-4,NA,TRBV7-2,CASSLIGGGYNEKLFF,TGTGCCAGCAGCTTAATAGGGGGCGGATATAATGAAAAACTGTTTTTT
NA,TRBJ2-4,NA,TRBV11-2,CASSFPTGTRGRNIQYF,TGTGCCAGCAGCTTTCCCACCGGGACTCGGGGTCGAAACATTCAGTACTTC
NA,TRBJ2-3,few,TRBV7-2,CASSTTTRQTDTQYF,TGTGCCAGCAGCACGACGACCCGACAGACAGATACGCAGTATTTT
NA,TRBJ2-7,many,TRBV5-1,CASSPRDAEYEQYF,TGCGCCAGCAGCCCCCGGGACGCCGAATACGAGCAGTACTTC
TRBD1,TRBJ2-7,NA,TRBV11-1,CASSYRTGLYEQYF,TGTGCCAGCAGCTACCGGACAGGGCTCTACGAGCAGTACTTC
TRBD1,TRBJ2-5,NA,TRBV5-6,CASSRVDRGGREAQYF,TGTGCCAGCAGCCGGGTCGACAGGGGTGGAAGAGAGGCCCAGTACTTC
NA,TRBJ2-3,NA,TRBV20-1,CSARPTGFGTDTQYF,TGCAGTGCCCGGCCCACAGGGTTCGGCACAGATACGCAGTATTTT
TRBD2,TRBJ2-3,NA,TRBV7-6,CASSSLAGGLRSDTRYF,TGTGCCAGCAGCTCACTAGCGGGGGGGCTTAGATCCGATACGCGGTATTTT
TRBD1,TRBJ2-6,few,TRBV7-9,CASSPRRDRAPGANVLTF,TGTGCCAGCAGCCCAAGGCGGGACAGGGCTCCTGGGGCCAACGTCCTGACTTTC
TRBD1,TRBJ2-7,NA,TRBV6-5,CASSYEQGAREQYF,TGTGCCAGCAGTTACGAACAGGGGGCGCGTGAGCAGTACTTC
NA,TRBJ2-7,once,TRBV3-1,CASSQDPADSYEQYF,TGTGCCAGCAGCCAAGACCCGGCAGACTCCTACGAGCAGTACTTC
TRBD1,TRBJ1-5,few,TRBV15,CATSRAVFGQGGNQPQHF,TGTGCCACCAGCAGAGCCGTATTCGGACAGGGGGGCAATCAGCCCCAGCATTTT
NA,TRBJ2-3,NA,TRBV20-1,CSASEASASTDTQYF,TGCAGTGCTAGTGAGGCTAGCGCTAGCACAGATACGCAGTATTTT
NA,TRBJ2-5,few,TRBV12-3/TRBV12-4,CASSLSGGQYF,TGTGCCAGCAGTTTGAGTGGCGGGCAGTACTTC
TRBD2,TRBJ2-7,NA,TRBV12-3/TRBV12-4,CASSLSLAGCEQYF,TGTGCCAGCAGTTTAAGTCTAGCGGGCTGCGAGCAGTACTTC
NA,TRBJ2-5,NA,TRBV6-2/TRBV6-3,CASRQTARRKETQYF,TGTGCCAGCAGACAGACTGCACGTAGGAAAGAGACCCAGTACTTC
NA,TRBJ2-1,NA,TRBV6-2/TRBV6-3,CASLPSRGIAMEQFF,TGTGCCAGCCTCCCGAGCCGCGGAATAGCCATGGAGCAGTTCTTC
NA,TRBJ2-1,NA,TRBV12-3/TRBV12-4,CASSLPGSEQFF,TGTGCCAGCAGTTTGCCAGGGAGTGAGCAGTTCTTC
NA,TRBJ2-4,NA,TRBV21-1,CASSKGGDDYLAKNIQYF,TGTGCCAGCAGCAAAGGGGGGGACGACTACCTAGCCAAAAACATTCAGTACTTC
NA,TRBJ2-1,NA,TRBV20-1,CSAPNRRAGDPFF,TGCAGTGCCCCGAACCGGAGGGCAGGGGATCCGTTCTTC
TRBD2,TRBJ2-3,NA,TRBV6-4,CASSDSIERETDTQYF,TGTGCCAGCAGTGACTCGATAGAGCGGGAGACAGATACGCAGTATTTT